Included here is one T cell receptor (beta chain) sequence, with context. The data belong to a study of PD-L1 blockade in urothelial cancer. Synthetic TCR analog templates were spiked into all PCRs individually. Sequencing used immunoSEQ multiplex PCR; TCRdb keeps in-frame clones, though not all of them. This sample has about 42,000 clones, with around 84% found just once. Each patient contributed between 1 and 8 total time points of blood mononuclear cells, pretreatment and during treatment. V was cut by 2 bases and J by 0 bases, with 10 bases left in between. The CDR3 is 15 amino acids. Per the germline V gene, CDR1 is SGHDT and CDR2 is YYEEEE.

The rearrangement joins TRBV5-6 to TRBJ2-3; the D gene is possibly TRBD1 (6 bases). This specimen consisted of PBMCs, obtained around atezolizumab (anti-PD-L1) treatment. The sequence was collected from a man aged 65 to 85 with urothelial cancer. The DNA of the CDR3 is TGTGCCAGCAGCTTAGGGGGATATAGCACAGATACGCAGTATTTT. Encoded protein: CASSLGGYSTDTQYF.